This T cell receptor (beta chain) was found in a study of shared T cell receptors in the human thymus. Germline-derived CDR1 and CDR2 are SGHTA and FQGTGA. V was cut by 5 bases and J by 5 bases, with 30 bases left in between. The CDR3 runs 19 residues. Sequenced by immunoSEQ multiplex PCR; TCRdb stores in-frame clones only, minus some. Of about 660,000 clones listed, 70% to 90% are singletons. This clone was seen just once. The data were also submitted as part of a second study, on human thymus T cells. That paper adds: Resections from corrective heart surgery supplied the thymus tissue. Both thymic and peripheral blood repertoires showed apparently biased V and J usage.

The sequencing input was thymocytes. The source of this sequence is a boy under three years old with a congenital heart defect. The genes are TRBV7-3 and TRBJ1-2, with D perhaps matching TRBD1 (5 bases). The CDR3 is CASSANSEVSGLSNYGYTF. The CDR3 DNA follows: TGTGCCAGCAGCGCGAACTCCGAGGTGTCGGGACTGTCAAATTATGGCTACACCTTC.